A few counts support the clone carrying this TCR beta chain. The antigen remains undetermined. This CDR3 comprises 13 residues. Losses at the gene ends were 5 bases for V and 11 bases for J; bases not matched to a gene: 10. The germline CDR1 and CDR2 sequences are MNHEY and SVGEGT. This entry belongs to a study of blood T cells in healthy people across ages. Study outcomes and limitations: PBMCs were not sorted, which prevented a conclusive comparison of naive versus antigen-experienced cells.

Together with a sample-barcoded 5' primer, a J-beta primer mix was included in a second PCR lasting about 6 to 11 cycles. One entry per CDR3 protein results from TCRdb running MiXCR on the 5' RACE reads. The sample consists of 550,000 to 600,000 distinct CDR3 sequences, 27% of them appearing once. Material for sequencing was blood. The chain is built from TRBV6-2 or TRBV6-3 and TRBJ2-5, with 8 bases lining up with TRBD1. This TCR was recovered from a woman in her 70s in good health. The CDR3 reads CASSPWTGNVQYF. The CDR3 DNA is TGTGCCAGCAGTCCCTGGACAGGGAACGTGCAGTACTTC.